This T cell receptor beta chain stems from a study of cytomegalovirus exposure and HLA in healthy donors. The V and J ends lost 4 bases and 10 bases, in that order; junction bases with no gene match: 10. Germline CDR1 reads LNHDA; CDR2 reads SQIVND (reference sequence). CDR3 length: 14 residues. This clone occurred a few times. PCR involved 60 Vbeta and 13 Jbeta primers. Measured with immunoSEQ multiplex PCR; TCRdb has only the in-frame clones, and not every one. The sample shows a few hundred thousand clones, around 90% of them seen only once. The sequence was obtained from a woman between 18 and 29 years old in good health and CMV-seronegative. This chain uses TRBV19 with TRBJ1-1; 9 bases are a match to TRBD1. Sequenced: PBMCs. CDR3 region: CASSNYRGLEGAFF. The CDR3 coding sequence is TGTGCCAGTAGTAATTACAGGGGGCTGGAAGGAGCTTTCTTT.